Listed below are T cell receptor beta chains from one sample, sequenced in a study of CD8+CD57+ T cells in acquired aplastic anemia. TCRdb itself ran the reads through MiXCR, one entry per CDR3 protein. Of 200,000 or so distinct CDR3 sequences listed, approximately 51% are singletons. The source material was sorted CD4+, CD8+, or CD8+CD57+ T cells (not recorded which) from PBMCs. Receptors were obtained from a human donor with aplastic anemia. CDR3s include the opening cysteine and the closing phenylalanine or tryptophan. The order of the fields is CDR3 protein, V gene, J gene, clone size. Clone size appears in some rows only: once, few, many, or a class for an expanded clone.

CDR3aa: CASSDWTVNYGYTF; v_gene: TRBV25-1; j_gene: TRBJ1-2; abundance: many
CDR3aa: CASSPQAGQIYGYTF; v_gene: TRBV18; j_gene: TRBJ1-2; abundance: .
CDR3aa: CASRSVAQCAEAFF; v_gene: TRBV7-9; j_gene: TRBJ1-1; abundance: few
CDR3aa: CASSEGARAQETQYF; v_gene: TRBV5-1; j_gene: TRBJ2-5; abundance: .
CDR3aa: CASSLGQVPSGNTIYF; v_gene: TRBV5-1; j_gene: TRBJ1-3; abundance: many
CDR3aa: CSARDVRGEVGYTF; v_gene: TRBV20-1; j_gene: TRBJ1-2; abundance: .
CDR3aa: CSAPKDSSYEQYF; v_gene: TRBV20-1; j_gene: TRBJ2-7; abundance: .
CDR3aa: CASSLGLGVYEQYF; v_gene: TRBV5-1; j_gene: TRBJ2-7; abundance: .
CDR3aa: CASSQGVGRDRVYGYTF; v_gene: TRBV7-2; j_gene: TRBJ1-2; abundance: .
CDR3aa: CASSSPGQGSYGYTF; v_gene: TRBV18; j_gene: TRBJ1-2; abundance: many
CDR3aa: CASSSIRGYTF; v_gene: TRBV11-2; j_gene: TRBJ1-2; abundance: .
CDR3aa: CASSQFNWLFF; v_gene: TRBV4-1; j_gene: TRBJ1-4; abundance: many
CDR3aa: CASSPSGGHYNEQFF; v_gene: TRBV7-8; j_gene: TRBJ2-1; abundance: many
CDR3aa: CASSQTGAREKLFF; v_gene: TRBV12-3/TRBV12-4; j_gene: TRBJ1-4; abundance: many
CDR3aa: CAWGTASGRGEKLFF; v_gene: TRBV19; j_gene: TRBJ1-4; abundance: .
CDR3aa: CASSQAPSSGGSETQYF; v_gene: TRBV4-1; j_gene: TRBJ2-5; abundance: many
CDR3aa: CAISAGTGMRYEQYF; v_gene: TRBV10-3; j_gene: TRBJ2-7; abundance: .
CDR3aa: CASSAAEQETQYF; v_gene: TRBV25-1; j_gene: TRBJ2-5; abundance: many
CDR3aa: CSARVPPVAEAFF; v_gene: TRBV20-1; j_gene: TRBJ1-1; abundance: many
CDR3aa: CSARVNQNSPLHF; v_gene: TRBV20-1; j_gene: TRBJ1-6; abundance: .
CDR3aa: CASRITGGTSTDTQYF; v_gene: TRBV5-4; j_gene: TRBJ2-3; abundance: few
CDR3aa: CATSAGQKNSPLHF; v_gene: TRBV10-3; j_gene: TRBJ1-6; abundance: .
CDR3aa: CATGPRLAKNIQYF; v_gene: TRBV7-9; j_gene: TRBJ2-4; abundance: .